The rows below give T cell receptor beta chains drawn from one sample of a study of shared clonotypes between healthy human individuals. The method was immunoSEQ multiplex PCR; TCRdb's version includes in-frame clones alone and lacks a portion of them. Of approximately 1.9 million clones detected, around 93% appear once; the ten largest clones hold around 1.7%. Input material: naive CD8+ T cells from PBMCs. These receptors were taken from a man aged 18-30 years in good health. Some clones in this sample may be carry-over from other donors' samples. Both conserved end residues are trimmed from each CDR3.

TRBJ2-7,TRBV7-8,ASRAVGQGPGGEQY
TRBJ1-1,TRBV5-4,ASRQGGTEAF
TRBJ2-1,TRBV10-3,AISESDDHNEQF
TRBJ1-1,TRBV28,ASSPHTEAF
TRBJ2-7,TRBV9,ASSVAGTRYSGSKYEQY
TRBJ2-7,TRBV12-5,ASGLGTEQY
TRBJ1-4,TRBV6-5,ASSYTRQGSNEKLF
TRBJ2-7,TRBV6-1,ASSESGASSSSYEQY
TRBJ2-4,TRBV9,ASSGASAKNIQY
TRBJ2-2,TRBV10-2,ASSHRGHGTGELF